These 19 T cell receptor beta chains originate from one sample sequenced in a study of neoadjuvant nivolumab and ipilimumab in lung cancer. Repertoires were generated with immunoSEQ multiplex PCR, while TCRdb's copy carries only in-frame clones and drops some. The table has about 18,000 clones, almost 80% seen once. Source: tumor tissue, taken after neoadjuvant nivolumab, alone or with ipilimumab, at or shortly before surgery. These receptors were obtained from an adult with non-small cell lung cancer.

The genes are TRBV18 and TRBJ2-3, with 8 bases lining up with TRBD1. Unmatched junction bases numbered 14, after V lost 4 bases and J lost 2 bases. From germline, CDR1 is KGHSH and CDR2 LQKENI. This CDR3 comprises 18 residues. This CDR3 is CASSQTTPRQGITDTQYF. The CDR3 DNA sequence: TGTGCCAGCTCACAAACAACACCTAGACAGGGGATCACAGATACGCAGTATTTT.

The chain uses TRBV10-3 and TRBJ2-5, with 8 nucleotides matching TRBD1. V was pared by 0 bases and J by 3 bases, with 0 bases of the junction left unmatched. Germline V CDR1 and CDR2: ENHRY, SYGVKD. The length of the CDR3 is 14 residues. CDR3 DNA sequence: TGTGCCATCAGTGAGTCGGACAGGGAAGAGACCCAGTACTTC. The encoded protein is CAISESDREETQYF.

This clone is deemed medium-sized. This chain joins TRBV19 and TRBJ2-1; 9 positions match TRBD2. CDR1 and CDR2 from the germline V gene are LNHDA and SQIVND (reference sequence). The CDR3 runs to 18 residues. Losses at the gene ends were 5 bases for V and 7 bases for J; bases not matched to a gene: 18. The CDR3 sequence: CASSLLAGIMGEENEQFF. The CDR3, as DNA: TGTGCCAGTAGTCTTCTAGCGGGGATTATGGGAGAGGAAAATGAGCAGTTCTTC.

This rearrangement joins TRBV18 to TRBJ1-4; D may be TRBD1 (5 bases). The CDR3 runs 14 residues. Trimming took off 6 bases at V and 5 bases at J, with 13 bases between the two ends. Germline V gene lookup returns CDR1 KGHSH and CDR2 LQKENI. The CDR3 region has the DNA TGTGCCAGCTCCCCGGACACCCGCAATGAAAAACTGTTTTTT. The encoded protein is CASSPDTRNEKLFF.

This clone has more than one count but fewer than ten. J is TRBJ2-2 and V is TRBV10-3, with D unclear. Trimming shortened V by 0 bases and J by 4 bases, and 3 bases separated the two germline ends. This CDR3 contains 13 residues. In germline, CDR1 is ENHRY, CDR2 SYGVKD. The chain's CDR3 is CAISESVTGELFF. CDR3 nucleotide sequence: TGTGCCATCAGTGAGTCTGTCACCGGGGAGCTGTTTTTT.

The V call is TRBV11-2, the J call TRBJ1-2, with unresolved D. V was clipped by 1 base and J by 2 bases, with 11 bases between them. The CDR3 contains 15 residues. The germline gives CDR1 SGHAT, CDR2 FQNNGV. CDR3 coding DNA: TGTGCCAGCAGCTTAGGGTCGACTTCCAACTATGGCTACACCTTC. It specifies CASSLGSTSNYGYTF.

The chain recombines TRBV6-5 with TRBJ1-3, with unresolved D. Trimming cost V 0 bases and J 2 bases, with 8 bases left between them. The germline V gene encodes CDR1 MNHEY and CDR2 SVGAGI. The length of the CDR3 is 15 residues. The CDR3 sequence is CASSYSRSTGNTIYF. The CDR3 nucleotides read TGTGCCAGCAGTTACTCGCGATCAACTGGAAACACCATATATTTT.

The table lists this clone with a few counts. V and J are TRBV19 and TRBJ1-1; tentatively, D is TRBD1 (5 bases). This CDR3 is 16 amino acids long. CDR1 and CDR2 (germline): LNHDA, SQIVND (reference sequence). Trimming stripped 3 bases from V and 1 base from J, with 15 bases between. This CDR3 reads CASSMWGQGRNTEAFF. CDR3 sequence (DNA): TGTGCCAGTAGTATGTGGGGCCAGGGCAGGAACACTGAAGCTTTCTTT.

This clone was observed a few times. V gene TRBV7-2 combines with J gene TRBJ1-5; TRBD1 is a possible D gene (5 bases). Germline CDR1 is SGHTA and CDR2 is FQGNSA. The CDR3 has 13 amino acids. Between the trimmed V and J ends, which lost 3 bases and 4 bases, there was a span of 7 bases. The CDR3 spells CASSFGGNQPQHF. CDR3 in DNA: TGTGCCAGCAGCTTTGGGGGAAATCAGCCCCAGCATTTT. The whole variable domain, remainder taken from reference TRBV7-2 and TRBJ1-5, is GAGVSQSPSNKVTEKGKDVELRCDPISGHTALYWYRQSLGQGLEFLIYFQGNSAPDKSGLPSDRFSAERTGGSVSTLTIQRTQQEDSAVYLCASSFGGNQPQHFGDGTRLSIL.

This clone was seen a few times. The gene calls are TRBV19 and TRBJ2-7, with a tentative D call TRBD1 (5 bases). This CDR3 contains 12 residues. Trimming took off 4 bases at V and 4 bases at J, with 8 bases between the two ends. Germline V gene sequence: CDR1 LNHDA, CDR2 SQIVND (reference sequence). Here the CDR3 reads CASSNRRYEQYF. CDR3 nucleotide sequence: TGTGCCAGTAGTAACAGGCGTTACGAGCAGTACTTC.

The CDR3 coding sequence is TGTGCCAGCAGCCCCGGAGGTTGGTTCACAGATACGCAGTATTTT. Protein sequence: CASSPGGWFTDTQYF. The V and J genes are TRBV6-6 and TRBJ2-3; a possible D gene is TRBD2 (5 bases). Germline V gene lookup returns CDR1 MNHNY and CDR2 SVGAGI (reference sequence). V lost 6 bases to trimming and J lost 2 bases, with 15 bases between them. The CDR3 is made up of 15 amino acids.

This sequence joins TRBV6-6 and TRBJ2-7; 7 positions match TRBD2. The length of the CDR3 is 12 residues. Germline trimming cut 7 bases from V and 8 bases from J; bases unmatched to any gene: 8. From germline, CDR1 is MNHNY and CDR2 SVGAGI (reference sequence). The CDR3 region has the DNA TGTGCCAGCACCGACTCCGGGACTAAGCAGTACTTC. Encoded protein: CASTDSGTKQYF.

The CDR3 loop reads CASSLGDRDYYGYTF. CDR3 nucleotide sequence: TGTGCCAGCAGCTTAGGGGACAGGGACTACTATGGCTACACCTTC. V gene TRBV7-9 combines with J gene TRBJ1-2; 9 bases are shared with TRBD1. Germline CDR1 is SEHNR and CDR2 is FQNEAQ (reference sequence). The CDR3 runs to 15 residues. J was trimmed by 3 bases and V by 1 base; bases with no gene match: 3.

The V call is TRBV19, the J call TRBJ1-6; no reliable D call. The germline V and J ends were trimmed by 2 bases and 7 bases, with 12 bases remaining between them. Per germline, CDR1 LNHDA and CDR2 SQIVND (reference sequence). This CDR3 has 15 residues. The chain's CDR3 is CASSIFGRPNSPLHF. DNA of the CDR3: TGTGCCAGTAGTATATTTGGCCGACCAAATTCACCCCTCCACTTT.

The chain recombines TRBV6-1 with TRBJ2-7, with D possibly being TRBD1 or TRBD2 (5 bases each). The DNA end is a closer match to TRBJ2-4, so the J assignment may be wrong. Germline V gene sequence: CDR1 MNHNS, CDR2 SASEGT. This CDR3 has 11 residues. The CDR3 DNA reads TGTGCCACCGAGCCGGGACACATTCAGTACTTC. It codes for CATEPGHIQYF.

The V call is TRBV7-9, the J call TRBJ2-3; a weak D match, TRBD1 (6 bases). V was trimmed by 5 bases and J by 9 bases, leaving 9 bases between them. CDR3 length: 11 residues. Germline CDR1 reads SEHNR; CDR2 reads FQNEAQ (reference sequence). The chain's CDR3 is CASSAGVTQYF. The DNA of the CDR3 is TGTGCCAGCAGCGCAGGGGTAACGCAGTATTTT.

The chain employs TRBV30 and TRBJ2-2; a possible D gene is TRBD2 (6 bases). V was pared by 3 bases and J by 4 bases, with 9 bases between. Germline CDR1 is GTSNPN and CDR2 is SVGIG (reference sequence). The CDR3 loop spans 13 amino acids. CDR3 residues: CAWSRELTGELFF. The CDR3 DNA follows: TGTGCCTGGAGCCGGGAGCTCACCGGGGAGCTGTTTTTT.

This clone is medium-sized in the sample. The rearrangement links TRBV19 to TRBJ1-3; D is perhaps TRBD1 (6 bases). Germline-derived CDR1 and CDR2 are LNHDA and SQIVND (reference sequence). This CDR3 is 17 amino acids long. Trimming stripped 5 bases from V and 0 bases from J, with 17 bases between. CDR3 coding DNA: TGTGCCAGTAGTGGGGACATAGCCCGATTCTCTGGAAACACCATATATTTT. Its translation is CASSGDIARFSGNTIYF.

As DNA, the CDR3 is TGCGCCAGCAGCTTGGGACCGGAGAGGGACTACACCTTC. This sequence encodes CASSLGPERDYTF. The chain employs TRBV5-1 and TRBJ1-2; the D is unclear. Trimming left V 0 bases short and J 10 bases short, with 13 bases between. Germline CDR1 SGHRS, CDR2 YFSETQ. The CDR3 sequence is 13 residues long. The full variable domain, its missing parts supplied by reference TRBV5-1 and TRBJ1-2, is KAGVTQTPRYLIKTRGQQVTLSCSPISGHRSVSWYQQTPGQGLQFLFEYFSETQRNKGNFPGRFSGRQFSNSRSEMNVSTLELGDSALYLCASSLGPERDYTFGSGTRLTVV.